This T cell receptor beta chain was identified in a study of blood T cell repertoires in COVID-19 (dated by TCRdb to 2018 to 2020). About the investigation overall: Samples from collaborators originated in the United States, Italy and Spain and spanned both the acute and convalescent phases of COVID-19. The material from the prospective study consisted of cDNA or gDNA derived from T cells, B-cell-depleted T cells, or PBMCs. Deeply sampled blood TCRbeta repertoires from subjects exposed to, actively infected with, or recovered from COVID-19 were included in the dataset. A freely available public database, intended as a resource for researchers studying the immune response to SARS-CoV-2, is where the repertoires were released. The samples were drawn from two sources: the first 160 participants of the ongoing ImmuneRACE study, and 950 to 1,500 subjects contributed by 6 global collaborators. The sample metadata nearly always contained a de-identified subject ID, COVID-19 status, age in years and sex. Where available, HLA class I and class II types were obtained from metadata supplied by the sample provider rather than from assay-based typing.

One collaborating source in Seattle enrolled patients while the patients were actively infected and followed the patients over time throughout the course of disease. Whole blood was collected in K2EDTA tubes by collaborating institutions according to the institutions' own protocols. For TCRbeta analysis, collaborators shipped samples as frozen whole blood, isolated PBMCs, or DNA extracted from either of those sample types. There are 13 amino acids in the CDR3, from cysteine to phenylalanine inclusive. Left in the record is the CDR3 DNA by itself, 39 bases read in frame from the first base. V sheds 7 bases and J sheds 7 bases, leaving 15 bases between their ends. As encoded in the germline V gene (reference sequence), CDR1 is MNHEY while CDR2 is SMNVEV. TCRbeta CDR3 regions were amplified from genomic DNA using the immunoSEQ Assay, a bias-controlled multiplex PCR. The original methods were these. The number of nucleated cells in each sample was estimated by amplification of reference gene primers within the assay. Sequence reads were collapsed and filtered to measure the absolute abundance of every unique TCRbeta CDR3 rearrangement. For each sample, productive Simpson clonality was calculated as the square root of Simpson's diversity index over productive rearrangements. In its TCRdb copy, this immuneACCESS table keeps in-frame sequences only and misses some clones. Where compared with another copy, unresolved V genes explain less than half of these, and the others have no known cause. V and J calls plus clone size are reproduced from that table; the DNA served to infer D and trimming. In all, the sample holds roughly 200,000 clones, and approximately 80% of those were seen once. Of the sample, about 7% is held by the ten largest clones.

Summary of the overall study and its limitations: How much clinical and demographic metadata was included differed by source and by participant, and the metadata was provided uncurated.

In regard to this clone: Its target antigen remains unknown. There are no base qualities to consult, and no much larger clone falls within one base.

The origin of this receptor is a middle-aged woman with COVID-19, enrolled during active disease. Rearrangement joined TRBV27 to TRBJ2-3; a tentative D call is TRBD1 (6 bases match). The sample comprised peripheral blood. In nucleotides, the sequence is TGTGCCAGCAACTACAGGGATGCCCATACGCAGTATTTT. Its product reads: CASNYRDAHTQYF.